This is a list of T cell receptor beta chains from one sample in a study of blood T cells in healthy people across ages. Using its own MiXCR run on the 5' RACE reads, TCRdb lists one record per CDR3 protein. The profile covers more than 1,400,000 distinct CDR3 sequences, with around 42% appearing a single time and 7.9% taken by the ten largest. Sequencing was carried out using blood. Every receptor here comes from a woman aged 18-29 years in good health. The CDR3 runs from the conserved cysteine through the conserved F or W. Fields, in order: J gene, CDR3 length, V gene, clone size, D gene, CDR3 protein, CDR3 DNA. The D gene is left open where the match is weak. Rows give clone size only sometimes, using once, few, many, or a class for an expanded clone.

j_gene: TRBJ2-1
len: 17
v_gene: TRBV3-1
abundance: .
d_gene: .
CDR3aa: CASSQDLRLAPYNEQFF
CDR3nt: TGTGCCAGCAGCCAAGACCTCCGGCTAGCGCCTTACAATGAGCAGTTCTTC

j_gene: TRBJ2-3
len: 16
v_gene: TRBV7-8
abundance: .
d_gene: TRBD2
CDR3aa: CASSRLGGGPADTQYF
CDR3nt: TGTGCCAGCAGCCGACTCGGGGGAGGGCCGGCAGATACGCAGTATTTT

j_gene: TRBJ2-1
len: 16
v_gene: TRBV10-3
abundance: .
d_gene: TRBD2
CDR3aa: CAISEPGLAGGNEQFF
CDR3nt: TGTGCCATCAGTGAGCCCGGACTAGCGGGAGGCAATGAGCAGTTCTTC

j_gene: TRBJ1-1
len: 19
v_gene: TRBV7-4
abundance: .
d_gene: TRBD1
CDR3aa: CASSLDKPGQGTSNTEAFF
CDR3nt: TGTGCCAGCAGCTTAGATAAACCGGGACAGGGGACTTCGAACACTGAAGCTTTCTTT

j_gene: TRBJ1-2
len: 11
v_gene: TRBV6-5
abundance: few
d_gene: .
CDR3aa: CASTQGVGYTF
CDR3nt: TGTGCCAGCACCCAAGGGGTTGGCTACACCTTC

j_gene: TRBJ1-2
len: 14
v_gene: TRBV11-1
abundance: few
d_gene: .
CDR3aa: CASSHTRVYGGYTF
CDR3nt: TGTGCCAGCAGCCACACCAGGGTTTACGGTGGCTACACCTTC

j_gene: TRBJ2-5
len: 18
v_gene: TRBV20-1
abundance: once
d_gene: TRBD2
CDR3aa: CSARDSLGLAGDYNEQYF
CDR3nt: TGCAGTGCTAGAGATTCCTTGGGACTAGCGGGAGATTACAATGAGCAGTACTTC

j_gene: TRBJ2-1
len: 15
v_gene: TRBV20-1
abundance: .
d_gene: .
CDR3aa: CSARGRSTQGFKQFF
CDR3nt: TGCAGTGCTAGAGGGCGGAGTACCCAGGGTTTTAAGCAGTTCTTC

j_gene: TRBJ1-2
len: 13
v_gene: TRBV10-2
abundance: once
d_gene: .
CDR3aa: CASSESGRHGYTF
CDR3nt: TGCGCCAGCAGTGAGTCTGGCCGTCATGGCTACACCTTC

j_gene: TRBJ1-1
len: 14
v_gene: TRBV30
abundance: once
d_gene: TRBD1
CDR3aa: CAWDRGHRYTEAFF
CDR3nt: TGTGCCTGGGACAGGGGGCATCGATACACTGAAGCTTTCTTT

j_gene: TRBJ1-3
len: 13
v_gene: TRBV14
abundance: .
d_gene: TRBD1
CDR3aa: CASSHPGQDTIYF
CDR3nt: TGTGCCAGCAGCCACCCGGGACAGGACACCATATATTTT

j_gene: TRBJ1-4
len: 14
v_gene: TRBV5-1
abundance: .
d_gene: TRBD1
CDR3aa: CASSGRTGGEKLFF
CDR3nt: TGCGCCAGCAGCGGACGGACAGGGGGTGAAAAACTGTTTTTT

j_gene: TRBJ2-7
len: 15
v_gene: TRBV20-1
abundance: .
d_gene: .
CDR3aa: CSAPLGGRMSPEQYF
CDR3nt: TGCAGTGCTCCCCTGGGGGGCCGCATGAGCCCCGAGCAGTACTTC

j_gene: TRBJ2-3
len: 18
v_gene: TRBV7-3
abundance: .
d_gene: TRBD2
CDR3aa: CASSPGRLAGARTDTQYF
CDR3nt: TGTGCCAGCAGCCCAGGGCGTCTAGCGGGGGCCCGCACAGATACGCAGTATTTT

j_gene: TRBJ2-3
len: 16
v_gene: TRBV20-1
abundance: .
d_gene: .
CDR3aa: CSARDRFRVFTDTQYF
CDR3nt: TGCAGTGCTAGAGATCGGTTTAGGGTGTTCACAGATACGCAGTATTTT